This T cell receptor beta chain was retrieved from a study of Ad26.COV2.S vaccination and SARS-CoV-2 variants (dated by TCRdb to about 2021). Turning to the overall study: Donors in the vaccine arm were drawn from COV1001, a multicentre, randomized, double-blind, placebo-controlled phase I-IIa trial testing Ad26.COV2.S in healthy adults. The TCR-sequenced set comprised about 32 samples: some 20 Ad26.COV2.S vaccine recipients, 5 placebo recipients and 8 SARS-CoV-2 convalescent individuals. Ad26.COV2.S was administered intramuscularly at 5 x 10^10 or 1 x 10^11 viral particles, either as a single shot or as two shots given 56 days apart. Blinding of investigators to trial group allocation was maintained during experiments and outcome assessment. The specificity and breadth of SARS-CoV-2-reactive T cell receptors after Ad26.COV2.S vaccination were assessed by TCRbeta repertoire sequencing. Participants in the trial were split at random into five groups of five each, receiving low-dose or high-dose Ad26.COV2.S once or twice, or else placebo on both occasions. The paper as a whole reports these results and caveats: Substantial breadth of spike-specific CD8+ and CD4+ T cell responses was reported after vaccination. Vaccine and placebo recipients had similar non-spike TCR breadth, a finding consistent with the vaccine containing only spike. The authors noted that total T cell responses may have been underestimated by the TCR breadth and depth analyses. The study was not powered to compare responses between vaccine doses or regimens. Compared with placebo recipients, Ad26.COV2.S recipients showed higher spike-specific TCR breadth (P = 0.0014).

TCRbeta CDR3 regions were sequenced with the immunoSEQ Assay. After extraction, genomic DNA underwent amplification by bias-controlled multiplex PCR, followed by high-throughput sequencing. On the authors' methods: To quantify the absolute abundance of every unique TCRbeta CDR3 region, sequences were collapsed and filtered. T cell fraction was estimated by normalization of TCRbeta template counts to usable DNA, with usable DNA being measured through amplification of reference genes present in all nucleated cells. Repertoire TCRs were annotated as SARS-CoV-2-specific by exact matching of V gene, CDR3 amino acid sequence and J gene to a known reactive TCR set. The reference SARS-CoV-2 TCR set came from MIRA and was filtered for enrichment in COVID-19-positive ImmuneCODE repertoires, removing public or cross-reactive TCRs. Based on the MIRA antigens, annotated TCRs were further analysed at the level of specific ORF or position within ORF. Depth was the summed frequency of annotated unique rearrangements, while breadth was defined as annotated unique rearrangements over total unique productive rearrangements. Two-sided Wilcoxon rank-sum tests were used to compare TCR breadth between groups. TCRdb's version of the immuneACCESS table is confined to in-frame rearrangements and falls short of the full clone set. An unresolved V gene accounts for under half of the shortfall where checked; the remainder is of unknown origin. V and J calls and clone size are those listed in that table; D and trimming were worked out from the DNA. This sample holds hundreds of thousands of clones; 75% to 90% were observed only once. In total, the top ten clones hold roughly 10% of the sample.

CDR1 and CDR2 are read off the germline V gene as SGHDT and YYEEEE. The CDR3 sequence holds 17 residues, the cysteine and phenylalanine included. CDR3 DNA only is kept here, 51 bases in frame from base 1. At the junction V is shortened by 0 bases and J by 2 bases, with 15 bases in between. This clone was recorded once. Its target antigen remains unknown. The input lacks base qualities; no much larger clone sits a single base away. This specimen's treatment or condition label, interpreted: 15 to 20 received Ad26.COV2.S at low or high dose, single or two shots; roughly 5 received placebo; per-sample allocation not given. Repertoires of vaccine and placebo recipients were sequenced from samples collected on day 63 after the first injection. In Cohort 1b, 20 to 25 adults aged 18-55 years were enrolled at a single site in Boston, USA, between 29 July and 7 August 2020. Ad26.COV2.S was a replication-incompetent adenovirus type 26 vector that expressed a prefusion-stabilized SARS-CoV-2 spike protein derived from the original Wuhan strain.

The specimen comprised peripheral blood, sampled in a trial of Ad26.COV2.S vaccine versus placebo. The sequence came from a person between 18 and 65 years old who received the Ad26.COV2.S COVID-19 vaccine or a placebo. The receptor chain draws on TRBV5-6 and TRBJ1-5; tentative D gene TRBD1, with 5 bases matching. Here the CDR3 is given as CASSLGGAAGGNQPQHF. The nucleotides read TGTGCCAGCAGCTTGGGAGGGGCGGCAGGTGGCAATCAGCCCCAGCATTTT.